A single sample is the source of the 13 T cell receptor beta chains below, sequenced in a study of siplizumab effects on memory and regulatory T cells. The repertoire was sequenced with immunoSEQ multiplex PCR; TCRdb's copy has only in-frame clones and lacks some. The sample shows fewer than 85,000 clones, around 95% of them seen only once. Material: CD8+ T cells sorted from blood. Every receptor here comes from a human donor in good health.

The chain uses TRBV5-4 and TRBJ2-2; 10 nucleotides align to TRBD1. Germline CDR1 reads SGHNT; CDR2 reads YYREEE (reference sequence). Trimming at V came to 0 bases and at J to 4 bases, leaving 0 bases not matched to a gene. The CDR3 is made up of 15 amino acids. This CDR3 is CASSLGTGGTGELFF. The CDR3 DNA reads as TGTGCCAGCAGCTTGGGGACAGGGGGCACCGGGGAGCTGTTTTTT.

This chain links TRBV7-3 with TRBJ2-4; D may be TRBD1 (7 bases). V lost 0 bases, J lost 8 bases, and 14 bases lay in between. CDR3 length equals 15 residues. From germline, CDR1 is SGHTA and CDR2 FQGTGA. This CDR3 reads CASSLTGGGDDIQYF. In nucleotides, the CDR3 is TGTGCCAGCAGCTTAACTGGAGGGGGCGATGACATTCAGTACTTC.

As to this clone: Within the sample, other DNA sequences also encode this same CDR3. The chain has TRBV5-1 and TRBJ2-3; 9 positions match TRBD1. This CDR3 region has 15 residues. Trimming cost V 2 bases and J 3 bases; bases outside gene matches: 4. From germline, CDR1 is SGHRS and CDR2 YFSETQ. The CDR3 protein is CASSFTGGWTDTQYF. DNA for the CDR3: TGCGCCAGCAGCTTTACAGGGGGCTGGACAGATACGCAGTATTTT.

This clone was seen just once. The genes are TRBV5-4 and TRBJ1-2; TRBD1 matches at 11 bases. This CDR3 is 17 amino acids long. Unmatched junction bases numbered 12, after V lost 5 bases and J lost 3 bases. Germline V gives CDR1 SGHNT, CDR2 YYREEE (reference sequence). DNA of the CDR3: TGTGCCAGCAGGGTGGACAGGGGGCTCGGGGTTGACTATGGCTACACCTTC. Protein: CASRVDRGLGVDYGYTF. Using reference TRBV5-4 and TRBJ1-2 for the parts outside the CDR3, the full variable domain is ETGVTQSPTHLIKTRGQQVTLRCSSQSGHNTVSWYQQALGQGPQFIFQYYREEENGRGNFPPRFSGLQFPNYSSELNVNALELDDSALYLCASRVDRGLGVDYGYTFGSGTRLTVV.

The chain carries TRBV13 and TRBJ2-7; 10 bases match TRBD2. The length of the CDR3 is 14 residues. V shed 2 bases, J shed 3 bases, and the junction held 1 base outside the gene matches. Per germline, CDR1 PRHDT and CDR2 FYEKMQ (reference sequence). CDR3 nucleotides: TGTGCCAGCAGCTTACGACTAGCGGGCTACGAGCAGTACTTC. Protein sequence: CASSLRLAGYEQYF.

A single count supports this clone. The chain recombines TRBV15 with TRBJ1-5, with a weak D call TRBD1 (5 bases). V was pared by 3 bases and J by 5 bases, with 11 bases between. The CDR3 covers 14 residues. CDR1 and CDR2 from the germline V gene are LNHNV and YYDKDF (reference sequence). CDR3 loop: CATSSPGPHQPQHF. The CDR3 DNA follows: TGTGCCACCAGCAGTCCAGGGCCGCATCAGCCCCAGCATTTT.

The CDR3 protein is CASSFPKTGSSYEQYF. The CDR3 DNA reads as TGTGCCAGCAGTTTTCCAAAAACAGGGTCCTCCTACGAGCAGTACTTC. The gene calls are TRBV28 and TRBJ2-7; D is perhaps TRBD1 (6 bases). Germline V gives CDR1 MDHEN, CDR2 SYDVKM. The CDR3 has 16 residues. Trimming removed 3 bases from V and 0 bases from J, with 15 bases in between.

The J gene is TRBJ1-1, the V gene TRBV9, with no clear D. Trimming took 0 bases from V and 1 from J, leaving 4 bases between them. CDR3 length equals 13 residues. Germline assignment: CDR1 SGDLS and CDR2 YYNGEE. In DNA form, the CDR3 reads TGTGCCAGCAGCGTAGGAAAGAACACTGAAGCTTTCTTT. Residues: CASSVGKNTEAFF.

The chain carries TRBV28 and TRBJ2-7, with TRBD1 matching over 9 bases. The CDR3 spans 13 residues. V was pared by 6 bases and J by 4 bases, with 4 bases of the junction left unmatched. The germline CDR1 and CDR2 sequences are MDHEN and SYDVKM. The CDR3, as DNA: TGTGCCAGCAGCCCGGGACAGGGATACGAGCAGTACTTC. The encoded protein is CASSPGQGYEQYF.

The genes are TRBV6-1 and TRBJ2-7, with D perhaps matching TRBD1 (6 bases). The V gene lost 2 bases and the J gene lost 2 bases, with 10 bases spanning the gap. CDR3 length: 14 amino acids. In germline, CDR1 is MNHNS, CDR2 SASEGT. The CDR3 loop reads CASSEWTATYEQYF. The CDR3, as DNA: TGTGCCAGCAGTGAATGGACAGCAACCTACGAGCAGTACTTC.

J is TRBJ2-7 and V is TRBV7-2; D may be TRBD2 (6 bases). CDR1 is SGHTA and CDR2 is FQGNSA in the germline V gene. The CDR3 runs 16 residues. V was cut by 6 bases and J by 2 bases, with 20 bases left in between. The CDR3 sequence is CASRNSSGSPTYEQYF. Written as DNA, the CDR3 is TGTGCCAGCAGAAATAGTTCCGGGAGCCCGACCTACGAGCAGTACTTC. The whole variable domain, remainder taken from reference TRBV7-2 and TRBJ2-7, is GAGVSQSPSNKVTEKGKDVELRCDPISGHTALYWYRQSLGQGLEFLIYFQGNSAPDKSGLPSDRFSAERTGGSVSTLTIQRTQQEDSAVYLCASRNSSGSPTYEQYFGPGTRLTVT.

The V gene is TRBV14, the J gene TRBJ1-1; D gene ambiguous. With 1 base removed from V and 3 bases from J, the gap between germline ends came to 12 bases. CDR1 and CDR2 (germline): SGHDN, FVKESK. The CDR3 is made up of 15 amino acids. In DNA form, the CDR3 reads TGTGCCAGCAGCCAAGGTTTTCGGCCTGACACTGAAGCTTTCTTT. Its protein product is CASSQGFRPDTEAFF.

CDR3 sequence: CASSMTGQETQYF. The CDR3 DNA sequence: TGTGCCAGTAGTATGACAGGCCAAGAGACCCAGTACTTC. The chain is built from TRBV19 and TRBJ2-5, with a weak D call TRBD1 (6 bases). The V and J ends lost 3 bases and 1 base respectively, with 6 bases between them. The CDR3 totals 13 residues. Germline values: CDR1 LNHDA, CDR2 SQIVND (reference sequence).